This T cell receptor (beta chain) is drawn from a study of OX40 agonist ivuxolimab in advanced cancers. The method was immunoSEQ multiplex PCR; TCRdb's version includes in-frame clones alone and lacks a portion of them. The profile shows around 30,000 clones, roughly nine tenths of them singletons. Germline V gives CDR1 MNHEY, CDR2 SMNVEV (reference sequence). V dropped 0 bases and J dropped 5 bases, with 8 bases sitting between them. There are 14 residues in the CDR3. The sample in question was CD4+ or CD8+ T cells sorted from blood, obtained in a trial of the OX40 agonist ivuxolimab. This TCR was recovered from an adult with an advanced solid tumor such as melanoma, head and neck, liver or kidney cancer. The J gene is TRBJ1-5, the V gene TRBV27; perhaps TRBD1 as D (5 bases). The CDR3 sequence is CASSLSDNYQPQHF. The CDR3 nucleotides read TGTGCCAGCAGTTTATCGGACAATTATCAGCCCCAGCATTTT.